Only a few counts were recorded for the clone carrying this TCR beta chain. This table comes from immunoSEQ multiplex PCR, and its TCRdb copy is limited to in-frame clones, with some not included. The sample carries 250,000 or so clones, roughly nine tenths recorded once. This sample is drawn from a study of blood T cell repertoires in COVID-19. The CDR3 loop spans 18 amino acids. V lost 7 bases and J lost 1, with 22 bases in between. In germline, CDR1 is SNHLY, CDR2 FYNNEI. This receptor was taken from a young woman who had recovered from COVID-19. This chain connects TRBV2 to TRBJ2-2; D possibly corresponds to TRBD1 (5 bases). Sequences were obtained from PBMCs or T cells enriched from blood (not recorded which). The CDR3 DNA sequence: TGTGCCAGCAAAGGCCCCACCCCAGGGATTGTGAACACCGGGGAGCTGTTTTTT. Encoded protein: CASKGPTPGIVNTGELFF. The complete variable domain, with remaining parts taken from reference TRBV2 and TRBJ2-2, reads EPEVTQTPSHQVTQMGQEVILRCVPISNHLYFYWYRQILGQKVEFLVSFYNNEISEKSEIFDDQFSVERPDGSNFTLKIRSTKLEDSAMYFCASKGPTPGIVNTGELFFGEGSRLTVL.